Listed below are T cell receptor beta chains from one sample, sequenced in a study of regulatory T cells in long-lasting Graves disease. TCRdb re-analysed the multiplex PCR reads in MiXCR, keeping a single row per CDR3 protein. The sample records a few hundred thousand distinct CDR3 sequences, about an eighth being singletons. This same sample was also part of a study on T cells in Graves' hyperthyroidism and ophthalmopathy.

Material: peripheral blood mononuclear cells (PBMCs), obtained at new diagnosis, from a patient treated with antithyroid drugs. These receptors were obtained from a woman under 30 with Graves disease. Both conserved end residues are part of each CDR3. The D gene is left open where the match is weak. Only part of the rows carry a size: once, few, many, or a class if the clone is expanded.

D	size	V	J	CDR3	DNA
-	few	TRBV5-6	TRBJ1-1	CASTETDAGEAFF	TGTGCCAGCACCGAGACGGATGCGGGTGAAGCTTTCTTT
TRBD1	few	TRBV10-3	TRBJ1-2	CAISGQDWSYTF	TGTGCCATCAGCGGACAGGACTGGAGCTACACCTTC
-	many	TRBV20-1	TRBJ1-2	CSPFELRYGYTF	TGCAGTCCCTTCGAGCTCCGCTATGGCTACACCTTC
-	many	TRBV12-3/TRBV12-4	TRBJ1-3	CASSFPGNTIYF	TGTGCCAGCAGTTTCCCTGGAAACACCATATATTTT
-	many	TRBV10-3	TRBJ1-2	CAISRNLDFKGYTF	TGTGCCATCAGCCGCAACCTAGACTTTAAAGGCTACACCTTC
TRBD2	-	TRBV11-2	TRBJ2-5	CASSQLASGGHLQETQYF	TGTGCCAGCAGCCAGTTGGCTAGCGGGGGCCACCTTCAAGAGACCCAGTACTTC
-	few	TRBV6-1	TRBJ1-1	CASQNGWRENTEAFF	TGTGCCAGCCAAAACGGGTGGAGGGAGAACACTGAAGCTTTCTTT
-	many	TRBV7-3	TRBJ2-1	CASSSRTGTEQFF	TGTGCCAGCAGCTCGAGAACCGGGACAGAGCAGTTCTTC
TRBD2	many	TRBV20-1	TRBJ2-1	CSARGAGAAYNEQFF	TGCAGTGCTAGGGGAGCGGGGGCCGCCTACAATGAACAGTTCTTC
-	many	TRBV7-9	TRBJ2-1	CASSGNGPRHEQFF	TGTGCCAGCAGCGGGAACGGGCCCCGACATGAGCAGTTCTTC
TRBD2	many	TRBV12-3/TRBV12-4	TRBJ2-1	CASTPSGTSSYNEQFF	TGTGCCAGCACCCCTAGCGGGACTAGCTCCTACAATGAGCAGTTCTTC
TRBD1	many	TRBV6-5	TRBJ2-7	CASSYGDRGLKEQYF	TGTGCCAGCAGTTACGGGGACAGGGGGCTAAAGGAGCAGTACTTC
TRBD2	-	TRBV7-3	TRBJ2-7	CASSLAGALPTEQYF	TGTGCCAGCAGCCTAGCGGGAGCTCTTCCGACCGAGCAGTACTTC
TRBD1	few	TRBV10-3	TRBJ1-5	CAISINPQGVGNQPQHF	TGTGCCATCAGTATAAACCCTCAGGGGGTTGGCAATCAGCCCCAGCATTTT
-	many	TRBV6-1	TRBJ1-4	CASRWTATNEKLFF	TGTGCCAGCAGATGGACAGCAACTAATGAAAAACTGTTTTTT
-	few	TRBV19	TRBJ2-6	CASSSIVLAVGANVLTF	TGTGCCAGTAGTTCCATAGTCTTGGCGGTCGGGGCCAACGTCCTGACTTTC